One and the same sample provided the 4 T cell receptor beta chains below, sequenced in a study of beta chain features in type 1 diabetes. Reverse transcription of all isolated RNA meant that expressed TCRB transcripts were sequenced. Using immunoSEQ multiplex PCR, the repertoire was profiled, and TCRdb retains in-frame clones only, with some absent. The sample holds 120,000 to 150,000 clones, 40% to 55% seen once. Source material: Tregs from blood. The receptors derive from a man younger than 35 in good health.

V usage is TRBV27 and J usage is TRBJ1-1; D is uncertain. Germline V gene sequence: CDR1 MNHEY, CDR2 SMNVEV (reference sequence). This CDR3 is 15 amino acids long. The ends were cut back, 0 bases at V and 0 bases at J, with 8 bases in the middle. CDR3 DNA sequence: TGTGCCAGCAGTTTATCATGGGCCATGAACACTGAAGCTTTCTTT. It codes for CASSLSWAMNTEAFF.

The chain recombines TRBV7-9 with TRBJ1-5, with 9 positions matching TRBD1. CDR1 SEHNR and CDR2 FQNEAQ come from the germline V gene (reference sequence). The J segment lost 6 bases and the V segment lost 5 bases, leaving 5 bases of the junction unmatched. This CDR3 comprises 14 residues. This CDR3 reads CASSATGGGQPQHF. In nucleotides, the CDR3 is TGTGCCAGCAGCGCCACAGGGGGCGGTCAGCCCCAGCATTTT.

V usage is TRBV7-3 and J usage is TRBJ1-5, with D unresolved. CDR3 length equals 12 residues. CDR1 and CDR2 from the germline V gene are SGHTA and FQGTGA. With 4 bases removed from V and 4 bases from J, the gap between germline ends came to 5 bases. CDR3 loop: CASSSLNQPQHF. Here the CDR3 DNA reads TGTGCCAGCAGCTCCCTTAATCAGCCCCAGCATTTT. The variable domain in full, completed from reference TRBV7-3 and TRBJ1-5, reads GAGVSQTPSNKVTEKGKYVELRCDPISGHTALYWYRQSLGQGPEFLIYFQGTGAADDSGLPNDRFFAVRPEGSVSTLKIQRTERGDSAVYLCASSSLNQPQHFGDGTRLSIL.

The CDR3 is CASSYRRGEQFF. CDR3 DNA sequence: TGTGCCAGCAGTTACCGCCGAGGTGAGCAGTTCTTC. V gene TRBV6-6 combines with J gene TRBJ2-1, with D unclear. The CDR3 is 12 amino acids. CDR1 and CDR2 from the germline V gene are MNHNY and SVGAGI (reference sequence). V was clipped by 2 bases and J by 9 bases, with 8 bases between them.